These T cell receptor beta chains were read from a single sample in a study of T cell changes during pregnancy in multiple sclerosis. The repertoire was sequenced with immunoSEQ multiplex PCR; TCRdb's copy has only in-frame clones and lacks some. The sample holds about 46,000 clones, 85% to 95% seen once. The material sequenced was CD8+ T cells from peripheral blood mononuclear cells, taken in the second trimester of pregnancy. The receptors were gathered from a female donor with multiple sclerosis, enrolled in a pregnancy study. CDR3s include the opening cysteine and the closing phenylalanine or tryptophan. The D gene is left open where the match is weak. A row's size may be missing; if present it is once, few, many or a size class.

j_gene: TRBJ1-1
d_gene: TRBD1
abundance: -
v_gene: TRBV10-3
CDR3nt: TGTGCCATCAGTGAGGGACAGGGAGGCGGAATGAACACTGAAGCTTTCTTT
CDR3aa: CAISEGQGGGMNTEAFF

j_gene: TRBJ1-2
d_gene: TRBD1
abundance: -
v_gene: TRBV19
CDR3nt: TGTGCCAGTAGTATTCGCGGGGACAGGGTAAACTATGGCTACACCTTC
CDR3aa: CASSIRGDRVNYGYTF

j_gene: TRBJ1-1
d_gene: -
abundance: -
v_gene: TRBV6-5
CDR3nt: TGTGCCAGCAGTTACTCGATAGGGAGCGCTGAAGCTTTCTTT
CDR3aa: CASSYSIGSAEAFF

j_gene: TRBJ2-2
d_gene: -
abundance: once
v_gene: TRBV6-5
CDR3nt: TGTGCCAGCAGTTACTCCGGGGAATTCACCGGGGAGCTGTTTTTT
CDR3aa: CASSYSGEFTGELFF

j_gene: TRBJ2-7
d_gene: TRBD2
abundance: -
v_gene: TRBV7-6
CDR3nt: TGTGCCAGCAGCTGGACTAGCGGGGCCGAGCAGTACTTC
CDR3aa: CASSWTSGAEQYF

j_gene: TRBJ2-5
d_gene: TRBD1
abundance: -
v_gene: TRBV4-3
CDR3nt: TGCGCCAGCAGCCAAGCACTAGGGGGCGAGACCCAGTACTTC
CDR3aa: CASSQALGGETQYF

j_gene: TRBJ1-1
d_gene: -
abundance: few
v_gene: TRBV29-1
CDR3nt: TGCAGCGTTTTAGACCCCTCGGGCACTGAAGCTTTCTTT
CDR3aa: CSVLDPSGTEAFF

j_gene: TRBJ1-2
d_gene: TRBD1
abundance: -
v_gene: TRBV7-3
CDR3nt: TGTGCCAGCAGCTATTTGACAGGGGAGGGTGGCTACACCTTC
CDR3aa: CASSYLTGEGGYTF

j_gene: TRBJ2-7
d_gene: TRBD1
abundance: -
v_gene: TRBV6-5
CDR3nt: TGTGCCAGCAGTACAGGGGTCCTCTACGAGCAGTACTTC
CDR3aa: CASSTGVLYEQYF

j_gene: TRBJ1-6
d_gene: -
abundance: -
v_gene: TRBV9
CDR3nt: TGTGCCAGCAGCCCAGGGGCAGGTTATTCACCCCTCCACTTT
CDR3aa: CASSPGAGYSPLHF

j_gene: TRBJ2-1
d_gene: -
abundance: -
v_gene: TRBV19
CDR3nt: TGTGCCAGTAGTGGGGGGGGGCTCTACAATGAGCAGTTCTTC
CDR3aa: CASSGGGLYNEQFF

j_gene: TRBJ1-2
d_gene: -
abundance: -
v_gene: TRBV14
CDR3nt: TGTGCCAGCAGCCACAGGGGTATAGCGGGTGGTGGCTACACCTTC
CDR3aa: CASSHRGIAGGGYTF

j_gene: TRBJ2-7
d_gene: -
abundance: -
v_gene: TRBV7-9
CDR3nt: TGTGCCAGCAGCTTTACCCAGCGCGGGACGGACTACGAGCAGTACTTC
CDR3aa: CASSFTQRGTDYEQYF

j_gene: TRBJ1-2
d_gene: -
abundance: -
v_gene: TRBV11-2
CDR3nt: TGTGCCAGCAGCTTAGGACTGACCTATGGCTACACCTTC
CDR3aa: CASSLGLTYGYTF

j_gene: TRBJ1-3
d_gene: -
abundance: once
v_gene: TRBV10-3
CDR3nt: TGTGCCATCAAGGAGGACAGTAACTCTGGAAACACCATATATTTT
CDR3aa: CAIKEDSNSGNTIYF

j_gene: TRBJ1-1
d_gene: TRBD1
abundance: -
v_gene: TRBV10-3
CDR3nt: TGTGCCATCAGTGATGGACAGGGAGGAACTGAAGCTTTCTTT
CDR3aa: CAISDGQGGTEAFF

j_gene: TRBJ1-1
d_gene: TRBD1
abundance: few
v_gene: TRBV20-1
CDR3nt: TGCAGTGCTACGAGGACAGGGGAAGCTTTCTTT
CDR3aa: CSATRTGEAFF

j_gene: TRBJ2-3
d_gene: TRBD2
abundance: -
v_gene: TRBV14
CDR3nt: TGTGCCAGCAGCCAAGACCCGAGGACTAGCGGGGGGGCGCATACGCAGTATTTT
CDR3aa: CASSQDPRTSGGAHTQYF

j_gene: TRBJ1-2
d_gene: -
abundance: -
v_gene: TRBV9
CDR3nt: TGTGCCAGCAGCCTCGCCGGGGAAGCTAACTATGGCTACACCTTC
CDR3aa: CASSLAGEANYGYTF

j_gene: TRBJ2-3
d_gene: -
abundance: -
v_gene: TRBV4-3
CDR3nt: TGCGCCAGCAGCCCAGGGAACACGCAGTATTTT
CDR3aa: CASSPGNTQYF

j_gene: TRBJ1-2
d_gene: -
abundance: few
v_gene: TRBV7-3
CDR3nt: TGTGCCAGCAGCACGGGACTTGGGGGCTACACCTTC
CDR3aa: CASSTGLGGYTF

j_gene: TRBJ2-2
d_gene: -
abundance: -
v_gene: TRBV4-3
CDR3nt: TGCGCCAGCAGCCAAGATCGGAGGGGGGGCGTCACCGGGGAGCTGTTTTTT
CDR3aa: CASSQDRRGGVTGELFF

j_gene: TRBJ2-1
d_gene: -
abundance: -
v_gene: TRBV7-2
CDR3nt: TGTGCCAGCAGCTTCCAAGACAAGTATGAGCAGTTCTTC
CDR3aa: CASSFQDKYEQFF

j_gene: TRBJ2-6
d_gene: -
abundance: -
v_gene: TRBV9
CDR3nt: TGTGCCAGCAGCCTTACTGGGGCCAACGTCCTGACTTTC
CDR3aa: CASSLTGANVLTF

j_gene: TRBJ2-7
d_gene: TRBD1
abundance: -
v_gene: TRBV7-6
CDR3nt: TGTGCCAGCAGCTCGACAGGGGGGGGCTACGAGCAGTACTTC
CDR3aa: CASSSTGGGYEQYF

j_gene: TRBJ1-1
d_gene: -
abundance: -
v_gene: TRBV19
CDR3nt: TGTGCCAGTAGTATCGGGAACACTGAAGCTTTCTTT
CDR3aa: CASSIGNTEAFF

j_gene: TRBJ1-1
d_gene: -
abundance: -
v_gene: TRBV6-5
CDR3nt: TGTGCCAGCAGTTACCTCGGAGGGACTGAAGCTTTCTTT
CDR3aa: CASSYLGGTEAFF

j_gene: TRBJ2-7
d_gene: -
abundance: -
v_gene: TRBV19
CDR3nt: TGTGCCAGTGGTTCCGGGATCAACTCCTACGAGCAGTACTTC
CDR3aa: CASGSGINSYEQYF

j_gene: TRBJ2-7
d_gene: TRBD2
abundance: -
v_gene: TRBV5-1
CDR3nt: TGCGCCAGCAGACAATCTAGCGGGGCATTCTACGAGCAGTACTTC
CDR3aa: CASRQSSGAFYEQYF

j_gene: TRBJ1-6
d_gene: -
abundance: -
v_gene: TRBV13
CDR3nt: TGTGCCAGCAGTAGGGGCAATTCACCCCTCCACTTT
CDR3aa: CASSRGNSPLHF

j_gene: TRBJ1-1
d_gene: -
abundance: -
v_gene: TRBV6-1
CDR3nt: TGTGCCAGCAGTGAAGCGTTTCCCGACTTAGGTGAAGCTTTCTTT
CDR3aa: CASSEAFPDLGEAFF

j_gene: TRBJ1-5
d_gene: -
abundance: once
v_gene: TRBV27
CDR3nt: TGTGCCAGCAGTCAACAGGGATCCCATCAGCCCCAGCATTTT
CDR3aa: CASSQQGSHQPQHF

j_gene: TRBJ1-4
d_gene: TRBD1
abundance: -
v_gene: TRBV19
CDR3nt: TGTGCCAGTACCCCGGGAGGGGGCAATGAAAAACTGTTTTTT
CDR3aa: CASTPGGGNEKLFF

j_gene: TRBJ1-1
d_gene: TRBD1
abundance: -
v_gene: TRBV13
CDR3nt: TGTGCCAGCAGCCTCCCGACAGGGACAAACACTGAAGCTTTCTTT
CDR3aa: CASSLPTGTNTEAFF

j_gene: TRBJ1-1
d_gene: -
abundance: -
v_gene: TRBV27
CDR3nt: TGTGCCAGCACAAATCTTCGGGTGGGCACTGAAGCTTTCTTT
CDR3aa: CASTNLRVGTEAFF

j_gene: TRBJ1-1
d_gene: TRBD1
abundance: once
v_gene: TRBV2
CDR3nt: TGTGCCAGCATTTTCCCCCGGGACAGGGGAGGATCGGACACTGAAGCTTTCTTT
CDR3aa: CASIFPRDRGGSDTEAFF

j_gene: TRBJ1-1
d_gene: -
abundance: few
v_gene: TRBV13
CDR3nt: TGTGCCAGCAGCTCCGGACTCCAGAGGGCTTTCTTT
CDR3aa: CASSSGLQRAFF

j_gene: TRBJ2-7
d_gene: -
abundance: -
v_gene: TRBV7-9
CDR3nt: TGTGCCAGCAGCTTACGTCCCGGGCCCAGGGCTGCCTACGAGCAGTACTTC
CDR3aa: CASSLRPGPRAAYEQYF

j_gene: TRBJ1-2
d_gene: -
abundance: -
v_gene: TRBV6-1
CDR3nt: TGTGCCAGCAGGGGGGGGTCCGCTTACTATGGCTACACCTTC
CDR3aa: CASRGGSAYYGYTF

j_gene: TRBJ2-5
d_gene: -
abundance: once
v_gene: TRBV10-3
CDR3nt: TGTGCCATCAGCCCTATCCCCCAAGAGACCCAGTACTTC
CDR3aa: CAISPIPQETQYF